These 21 T cell receptor beta chains were sequenced from one sample in a study of T-cell reconstitution after alpha-beta-depleted transplantation in children. TCRbeta library preparation incorporated unique molecular identifiers. TCRdb analysed the PCR reads with MiXCR anew, one entry per CDR3 protein. The sample lists approximately 220,000 distinct CDR3 sequences, roughly 18% occurring once. The source material was PBMCs, mostly from graft donor cells, sampled 360 days after TCRalphabeta/CD19-depleted stem cell transplant. The source of these receptors is a male patient under 10 years old who had a stem cell transplant for acute lymphoblastic leukemia, so the T cells may come from the graft donor.

This clonotype was seen more than once but under ten times. The chain is built from TRBV29-1 and TRBJ1-2, with D possibly matching TRBD1 (5 bases). Germline V gives CDR1 SQVTM, CDR2 ANQGSEA. This CDR3 spans 14 amino acids. V was cut by 3 bases and J by 5 bases, with 16 bases left in between. CDR3 nucleotides: TGCAGCGTTGAGACGCAGGGCCCATTGTATGGCTACACCTTC. Translating gives CSVETQGPLYGYTF. The whole variable domain, remainder taken from reference TRBV29-1 and TRBJ1-2, is SAVISQKPSRDICQRGTSLTIQCQVDSQVTMMFWYRQQPGQSLTLIATANQGSEATYESGFVIDKFPISRPNLTFSTLTVSNMSPEDSSIYLCSVETQGPLYGYTFGSGTRLTVV.

The gene calls are TRBV20-1 and TRBJ2-2; D not certain. The germline CDR1 and CDR2 sequences are DFQATT and SNEGSKA (reference sequence). This CDR3 region has 14 residues. Trimming stripped 1 base from V and 6 bases from J, with 12 bases between. The CDR3 bases are TGCAGTGCTAGAGCCCCCTTAGTATCCGGGGAGCTGTTTTTT. Protein sequence: CSARAPLVSGELFF.

The V gene is TRBV19, the J gene TRBJ2-7; D perhaps matches TRBD1 (6 bases). This CDR3 comprises 14 residues. Germline CDR1 LNHDA, CDR2 SQIVND (reference sequence). Trimming cost V 3 bases and J 0 bases, with 9 bases left between them. The CDR3 nucleotides are TGTGCCAGTAGTATTCAGGACAGCTCCTACGAGCAGTACTTC. It codes for CASSIQDSSYEQYF.

This clonotype showed up just a few times. The V and J genes are TRBV10-3 and TRBJ2-7, with 8 positions matching TRBD2. J lost 0 bases, V lost 8 bases, and 9 bases had no gene match. There are 15 residues in the CDR3. Germline loops: CDR1 ENHRY, CDR2 SYGVKD. In DNA form, the CDR3 reads TGTGCCATCCTGGGGGTAGCGGGGAGCTCCTACGAGCAGTACTTC. This translates into CAILGVAGSSYEQYF.

This clonotype was observed a few times. The CDR3 DNA reads as TGCAGTGCTCAGGACAGGCCCTACGAGCAGTACTTC. Translating gives CSAQDRPYEQYF. The chain combines TRBV20-1 with TRBJ2-7; 7 bases match TRBD1. This CDR3 is 12 amino acids long. CDR1 and CDR2 (germline): DFQATT, SNEGSKA (reference sequence). V trimming: 5 bases; J trimming: 2 bases; junction bases outside the gene matches: 3.

J is TRBJ2-3 and V is TRBV12-3 or TRBV12-4, with 13 bases identical to TRBD2. The CDR3 is 16 residues long. V lost 5 bases to trimming and J lost 5 bases; unmatched junction nucleotides: 7. DNA for the CDR3: TGTGCCAGCAGTGATGGACTAGCGGGAGAGGTAGATACGCAGTATTTT. Protein sequence: CASSDGLAGEVDTQYF.

The V call is TRBV7-9, the J call TRBJ2-1, with D perhaps being TRBD1 or TRBD2 (5 bases each). The CDR3 covers 14 residues. CDR1 and CDR2 from the germline V gene are SEHNR and FQNEAQ (reference sequence). The V end was cut by 3 bases, the J end by 8 bases, with 14 bases between. In DNA form, the CDR3 reads TGTGCCAGCAGCTTGGGGCTCGCGGGTGATGAGCAGTTCTTC. It yields the protein CASSLGLAGDEQFF. The full variable domain, completed using reference TRBV7-9 and TRBJ2-1, is DTGVSQNPRHKITKRGQNVTFRCDPISEHNRLYWYRQTLGQGPEFLTYFQNEAQLEKSRLLSDRFSAERPKGSFSTLEIQRTEQGDSAMYLCASSLGLAGDEQFFGPGTRLTVL.

This clonotype was detected a few times. The J gene is TRBJ2-5, the V gene TRBV11-2, with 10 bases matching TRBD2. After removal of 0 bases from V and 9 bases from J, the junction contained 16 bases not matched to a gene. This CDR3 is 18 amino acids long. CDR1 and CDR2 (germline): SGHAT, FQNNGV. The CDR3 DNA is TGTGCCAGCAGCTTAGAGGCCGGAGTTAGCGGGGGGATAGGGTCCCAGTACTTC. This sequence encodes CASSLEAGVSGGIGSQYF.

The rearrangement uses TRBV7-9 and TRBJ1-2; no definite D call. The CDR3 extends over 14 amino acids. Germline V gene lookup returns CDR1 SEHNR and CDR2 FQNEAQ (reference sequence). Trimming took off 0 bases at V and 1 base at J, with 6 bases between the two ends. CDR3: CASSLAGYNYGYTF. DNA for the CDR3: TGTGCCAGCAGCTTAGCGGGGTATAACTATGGCTACACCTTC.

There are a few counts of this clonotype. The chain joins TRBV15 to TRBJ2-2; tentatively, D is TRBD1 (5 bases). In germline, CDR1 is LNHNV, CDR2 YYDKDF (reference sequence). The CDR3 contains 16 residues. Trimming cost V 0 bases and J 2 bases, with 10 bases left between them. The CDR3 DNA is TGTGCCACCAGCAGAGATACGACAGTTAACACCGGGGAGCTGTTTTTT. Encoded protein: CATSRDTTVNTGELFF.

The chain employs TRBV7-9 and TRBJ2-1; maybe TRBD1 (6 bases). The V gene lost 2 bases and the J gene lost 5 bases, with 10 bases spanning the gap. CDR3 length: 14 residues. Germline V gene lookup returns CDR1 SEHNR and CDR2 FQNEAQ (reference sequence). CDR3 amino acids: CASSLSWGHNEQFF. CDR3 DNA: TGTGCCAGCAGCTTAAGCTGGGGGCACAATGAGCAGTTCTTC.

This clonotype was detected a few times. The rearrangement joins TRBV12-3 or TRBV12-4 to TRBJ1-1; 9 bases align to TRBD1. This CDR3 is 16 amino acids long. V lost 5 bases and J lost 1; bases outside the gene matches: 8. Here the CDR3 DNA reads TGTGCCAGCAGTCAGGGACAGGGTGGTGAGAACACTGAAGCTTTCTTT. Translation: CASSQGQGGENTEAFF.

CDR3 coding DNA: TGTGCCAGCAGTTTCCGTGCTGGTGGCTACACCTTC. Amino acids: CASSFRAGGYTF. The chain uses TRBV12-3 or TRBV12-4 and TRBJ1-2; D gene ambiguous. This CDR3 region has 12 residues. Deletions cut 3 bases from V and 7 bases from J, with 9 bases between.

The chain uses TRBV7-2 and TRBJ2-3; 7 bases map to TRBD1. Germline CDR1 and CDR2: SGHTA and FQGNSA. The J segment lost 3 bases and the V segment lost 6 bases, leaving 6 bases of the junction unmatched. The CDR3 is made up of 14 amino acids. CDR3 sequence reads: CASSQNRGTDTQYF. The CDR3 DNA sequence: TGTGCCAGCAGTCAAAACAGGGGAACAGATACGCAGTATTTT.

This rearrangement joins TRBV7-3 to TRBJ2-1, with 10 bases lining up with TRBD1. The germline gives CDR1 SGHTA, CDR2 FQGTGA. The CDR3 has 12 residues. After removal of 5 bases from V and 12 bases from J, the junction contained 4 bases not matched to a gene. CDR3 in DNA: TGTGCCAGCAGCAGCGGACAGGGGGGGCAGTTCTTC. It encodes CASSSGQGGQFF. The complete variable domain, with remaining parts taken from reference TRBV7-3 and TRBJ2-1, reads GAGVSQTPSNKVTEKGKYVELRCDPISGHTALYWYRQSLGQGPEFLIYFQGTGAADDSGLPNDRFFAVRPEGSVSTLKIQRTERGDSAVYLCASSSGQGGQFFGPGTRLTVL.

Only a few counts were recorded for this clonotype. V gene TRBV4-3 combines with J gene TRBJ2-5; 10 bases agree with TRBD2. The CDR3 extends over 16 amino acids. The V gene's germline CDR1 is LGHNA and CDR2 YSLEER. Trimming cost V 4 bases and J 1 base; bases outside gene matches: 6. The CDR3 region is CASSPWTSGGQETQYF. The CDR3, as DNA: TGCGCCAGCAGCCCCTGGACTAGCGGAGGCCAAGAGACCCAGTACTTC.

This clonotype turned up a few times. The V call is TRBV6-5, the J call TRBJ1-6; D possibly corresponds to TRBD1 (6 bases). The ends were cut back, 0 bases at V and 10 bases at J, with 16 bases in the middle. The CDR3 totals 16 residues. CDR1 is MNHEY, CDR2 SVGAGI, per germline. CDR3 residues: CASSYSPGHSLSPLHF. DNA for the CDR3: TGTGCCAGCAGTTACTCACCGGGACATAGCCTATCACCCCTCCACTTT.

V and J are TRBV20-1 and TRBJ2-1; 9 bases match TRBD2. J gave up 9 bases and V 3 bases, and 6 bases lay outside the gene matches. Per the germline V gene, CDR1 is DFQATT and CDR2 is SNEGSKA (reference sequence). CDR3 length: 13 residues. In nucleotides, the CDR3 is TGCAGTGCTAGGAGGCGGGGGGGAGGTGAGCAGTTCTTC. Protein product: CSARRRGGGEQFF.

A few counts support this clonotype. The genes are TRBV10-3 and TRBJ2-1; 9 nucleotides agree with TRBD2. J lost 7 bases, V lost 7 bases, and 5 bases had no gene match. Germline CDR1 ENHRY, CDR2 SYGVKD. CDR3 size: 13 residues. CDR3 in DNA: TGTGCCATCACCGGGACTAGCAGTAATGAGCAGTTCTTC. This gives the protein CAITGTSSNEQFF.

The J gene is TRBJ2-3, the V gene TRBV11-1; TRBD2 aligns across 9 bases. Trimming took 3 bases from V and 2 from J; bases not matched to a gene: 6. The germline V gene has CDR1 SGHAT and CDR2 FQDESV (reference sequence). This CDR3 comprises 16 residues. The CDR3 sequence: CASSFHSGGSTDTQYF. CDR3 in DNA: TGTGCCAGCAGCTTTCACAGCGGGGGGTCCACAGATACGCAGTATTTT.

This clonotype has a count of ten or more. The chain recombines TRBV27 with TRBJ2-3; D gene uncertain. The germline V gene encodes CDR1 MNHEY and CDR2 SMNVEV (reference sequence). V was cut by 6 bases and J by 0 bases, with 13 bases left in between. The CDR3 is 15 amino acids. The chain's CDR3 is CASRELPTSTDTQYF. DNA for the CDR3: TGTGCCAGCAGGGAACTCCCAACTAGCACAGATACGCAGTATTTT.